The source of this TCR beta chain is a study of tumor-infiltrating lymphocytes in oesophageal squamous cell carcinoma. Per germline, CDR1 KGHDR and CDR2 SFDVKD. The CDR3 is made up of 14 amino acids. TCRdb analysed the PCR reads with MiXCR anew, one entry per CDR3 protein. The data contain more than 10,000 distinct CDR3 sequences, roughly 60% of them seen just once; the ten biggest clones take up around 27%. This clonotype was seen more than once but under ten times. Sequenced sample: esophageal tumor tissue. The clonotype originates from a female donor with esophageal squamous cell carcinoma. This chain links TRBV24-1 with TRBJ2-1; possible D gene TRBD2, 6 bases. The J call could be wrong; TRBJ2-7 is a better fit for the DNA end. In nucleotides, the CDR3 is TGTGCCACCATCCACGGAGGGAGTAGGTACGAGCAGTACTTC. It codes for CATIHGGSRYEQYF.